This TCR beta chain derives from a study of CD8 T cells in Susac syndrome. Overall study findings and caveats: The study's TCR sequencing and HLA analysis covered a relatively small number of individuals, and the study acknowledged this.

The authors negatively isolated CD8+ and CD4+ T cells and FACS-enriched TEMRA cells. Random hexamers primed reverse transcription of roughly 0.45 to 1 ug RNA. TCRdb re-derived calls from the immunoSEQ multiplex PCR reads in MiXCR, one entry per CDR3 protein. The sample consists of approximately 190,000 distinct CDR3 sequences, under 95% of them appearing once. The CDR3 has 14 amino acids. After removal of 3 bases from V and 6 bases from J, the junction contained 5 bases not matched to a gene. The V gene's germline CDR1 is SGDLS and CDR2 YYNGEE. Comments on this clonotype: The antigen is unknown.

The chain recombines TRBV9 with TRBJ2-2, with 7 nucleotides matching TRBD1. The material sequenced was CD4+ T cells from PBMCs. The origin of this receptor is a human donor in good health. CDR3 protein: CASSETGLAGELFF. CDR3 DNA sequence: TGTGCCAGCAGCGAGACAGGGTTGGCCGGGGAGCTGTTTTTT. The complete variable domain, with remaining parts taken from reference TRBV9 and TRBJ2-2, reads DSGVTQTPKHLITATGQRVTLRCSPRSGDLSVYWYQQSLDQGLQFLIQYYNGEERAKGNILERFSAQQFPDLHSELNLSSLELGDSALYFCASSETGLAGELFFGEGSRLTVL.